This T cell receptor beta chain was profiled in a study of control samples from healthy donors and cancer patients. Trimming took 0 bases from V and 14 from J, leaving 14 bases between them. The V gene's germline CDR1 is SGDLS and CDR2 YYNGEE. The CDR3 has 12 amino acids. Sequencing used immunoSEQ multiplex PCR; TCRdb keeps in-frame clones, though not all of them. This table holds about 130,000 clones, roughly 90% found once. The sequence was obtained from a man younger than 35 in good health. The sequenced sample was blood. V is TRBV9 and J is TRBJ1-2; unclear D gene. Written as DNA, the CDR3 is TGTGCCAGCAGCGTAGGATCCCCCAAAGAAACCTTC. The encoded protein is CASSVGSPKETF.